These 32 T cell receptor beta chains were sequenced from one sample in a study of blood T cell repertoires in COVID-19. Here immunoSEQ multiplex PCR was the method, and the copy in TCRdb shows in-frame clones only, minus some. The sample has 170,000 or so clones; roughly 84% are singletons. The sequenced material came from peripheral blood. These TCRs come from a man aged 45 to 65 with active or convalescent COVID-19.

Only one count was recorded for this clone. The chain has TRBV5-1 and TRBJ1-2; weak D call: TRBD1 (6 bases). Germline V gene lookup returns CDR1 SGHRS and CDR2 YFSETQ. The CDR3 has 18 amino acids. Trimming removed 1 base at V and 4 bases at J, with 23 bases between. CDR3 sequence reads: CASSLSPQGYSSFYGYTF. CDR3 DNA: TGCGCCAGCAGCTTGTCACCCCAGGGGTATAGTAGTTTCTATGGCTACACCTTC.

In regard to this clone: Germline is not matched at one junction end, which may reflect a read error. The chain employs TRBV7-3 and TRBJ2-3; D might be TRBD2 (6 bases). Per germline, CDR1 SGHTA and CDR2 FQGTGA. The CDR3 is made up of 13 amino acids. DNA of the CDR3: TGTGCCAGCAGCGCGGGAAGCACGGATACGCAGTATTTT. It encodes CASSAGSTDTQYF.

The chain employs TRBV2 and TRBJ2-1; D uncertain. Germline V CDR1 and CDR2: SNHLY, FYNNEI. CDR3 length: 13 residues. V lost 8 bases, J lost 2 bases, and 10 bases lay in between. The CDR3 DNA is TGTGCCAGCGTAGCCAAGGCCTACAATGAGCAGTTCTTC. Its protein is CASVAKAYNEQFF. Combining the CDR3 with reference TRBV2 and TRBJ2-1 gives the whole variable domain EPEVTQTPSHQVTQMGQEVILRCVPISNHLYFYWYRQILGQKVEFLVSFYNNEISEKSEIFDDQFSVERPDGSNFTLKIRSTKLEDSAMYFCASVAKAYNEQFFGPGTRLTVL.

The gene calls are TRBV4-3 and TRBJ1-3; a weak D match, TRBD1 (5 bases). Between the trimmed V and J ends, which lost 3 bases and 3 bases, there was a span of 9 bases. The CDR3 extends over 14 amino acids. Germline V lookup: CDR1 LGHNA, CDR2 YSLEER. CDR3 bases: TGCGCCAGCAGCCACCAGGGTGGTGGAAACACCATATATTTT. This encodes CASSHQGGGNTIYF.

The chain couples TRBV15 to TRBJ1-4; D gene ambiguous. The CDR3 totals 13 residues. The V end lost 3 bases, the J end lost 10 bases, and 12 bases lay between the germline ends. Germline values: CDR1 LNHNV, CDR2 YYDKDF (reference sequence). The CDR3 sequence: CATSSLGRGKLFF. CDR3 bases: TGTGCCACCAGCAGCCTCGGGCGGGGAAAACTGTTTTTT.

As concerns this clone: Germline and junction disagree at one end, which may indicate a read error. The rearrangement links TRBV4-2 to TRBJ2-3; perhaps TRBD2 as D (5 bases). Germline CDR1 is LGHNA and CDR2 is YNFKEQ. The CDR3 has 14 residues. CDR3 sequence (DNA): TGTGCCAGCAGCCAAGAAAAACTAGTAGATGCGCAGTATTTT. The encoded protein is CASSQEKLVDAQYF.

This clone has a handful of counts. The chain uses TRBV10-3 and TRBJ1-6; D not certain. Germline values: CDR1 ENHRY, CDR2 SYGVKD. V shed 0 bases and J shed 9 bases, with 12 bases lying between them. This CDR3 contains 15 residues. CDR3 DNA sequence: TGTGCCATCAGTGAGTCGAGAGGGAGGCGTTCACCCCTCCACTTT. The encoded protein is CAISESRGRRSPLHF.

The V gene is TRBV6-1, the J gene TRBJ2-7, with TRBD1 as a possible D gene (5 bases). Germline CDR1 and CDR2: MNHNS and SASEGT. The CDR3 length is 15 residues. V gave up 1 base and J gave up 3 bases, with 13 bases separating them. CDR3 sequence: CASSEVDSPNYEQYF. The CDR3 DNA reads TGTGCCAGCAGTGAAGTTGACAGCCCCAACTACGAGCAGTACTTC.

The V gene is TRBV18, the J gene TRBJ2-1; D remains unclear. Germline CDR1 and CDR2: KGHSH and LQKENI. Trimming took 3 bases from V and 1 from J, leaving 10 bases between them. This CDR3 is 15 amino acids long. CDR3 sequence (DNA): TGTGCCAGCTCACCTCTCTCAACATCCTACAATGAGCAGTTCTTC. Protein: CASSPLSTSYNEQFF.

The chain employs TRBV7-2 and TRBJ2-7; 10 bases are a match to TRBD2. The CDR3 extends over 18 amino acids. The J segment lost 3 bases and the V segment lost 1 base, leaving 12 bases of the junction unmatched. Per the germline V gene, CDR1 is SGHTA and CDR2 is FQGNSA. The DNA for the CDR3 is TGTGCCAGCAGCTTAGGCGCGCTAGCGGGGGAGATTATCTACGAGCAGTACTTC. Amino acids: CASSLGALAGEIIYEQYF.

The chain carries TRBV4-2 and TRBJ1-1, with D possibly being TRBD1 (5 bases). The CDR3 has 15 amino acids. Trimming removed 2 bases from V and 4 bases from J, with 14 bases in between. CDR1 LGHNA and CDR2 YNFKEQ come from the germline V gene. CDR3 amino acids: CASSQQGSGLTEAFF. Written as DNA, the CDR3 is TGTGCCAGCAGCCAACAGGGTTCTGGGCTCACTGAAGCTTTCTTT.

This chain uses TRBV5-6 with TRBJ1-4, with D possibly TRBD1 on 5 matching bases. The CDR3 runs to 15 residues. Trimming shortened V by 6 bases and J by 8 bases, and 20 bases separated the two germline ends. Per the germline V gene, CDR1 is SGHDT and CDR2 is YYEEEE. The CDR3, as DNA: TGTGCCAGCAACCACTACCGGGGGGAAGACGAAAAACTGTTTTTT. Protein sequence: CASNHYRGEDEKLFF.

The chain has TRBV3-1 (or the pseudogene TRBV3-2) and TRBJ1-5; no firm D call. The CDR3 sequence is 14 residues long. Germline CDR1 and CDR2: LGHDT and YNNKEL (reference sequence). Deletions cut 4 bases from V and 7 bases from J, with 14 bases between. CDR3 sequence (DNA): TGTGCCAGCAGCCCGGCCAGGTCGGTCCAGCCCCAGCATTTT. Translation gives CASSPARSVQPQHF.

This clone was observed a few times. The chain uses TRBV9 and TRBJ1-6; 8 nucleotides agree with TRBD1. The ends lost 2 bases at V and 7 bases at J; junction bases unmatched: 5. This CDR3 contains 15 residues. The germline V gene encodes CDR1 SGDLS and CDR2 YYNGEE. DNA for the CDR3: TGTGCCAGCAGCGTCTTCGACAGGGGAAATTCACCCCTCCACTTT. Its protein product is CASSVFDRGNSPLHF.

The chain combines TRBV6-2 or TRBV6-3 with TRBJ1-6; no reliable D call. The CDR3 sequence is 15 residues long. Germline V gene lookup returns CDR1 MNHEY and CDR2 SVGEGT. V lost 4 bases and J 9 bases, leaving 16 bases between the germline ends. CDR3 sequence: CASSSYRREISPLHF. The CDR3 nucleotides read TGTGCCAGCAGTTCCTACCGGCGGGAAATTTCACCCCTCCACTTT.

This clone was detected only once. A much larger clone differs from this one at a single base, so this may be a read error. The gene calls are TRBV27 and TRBJ2-7, with 11 positions matching TRBD2. Losses at the gene ends were 6 bases for V and 0 bases for J; bases not matched to a gene: 4. This CDR3 is 15 amino acids long. The germline CDR1 and CDR2 sequences are MNHEY and SMNVEV (reference sequence). The CDR3 sequence is CASRVAGGSSYEQYF. The CDR3 DNA follows: TGTGCCAGCAGAGTAGCGGGAGGGAGCTCCTACGAGCAGTACTTC.

The chain carries TRBV11-2 and TRBJ2-3, with 10 bases that match TRBD1. Per germline, CDR1 SGHAT and CDR2 FQNNGV. Germline trimming cut 5 bases from V and 10 bases from J; bases unmatched to any gene: 3. This CDR3 has 12 amino acids. CDR3 nucleotide sequence: TGTGCCAGCAGCCTTGACAGGGGGCCGCAGTATTTT. This translates into CASSLDRGPQYF. Looking up the rest from reference TRBV11-2 and TRBJ2-3 gives the full variable domain: EAGVAQSPRYKIIEKRQSVAFWCNPISGHATLYWYQQILGQGPKLLIQFQNNGVVDDSQLPKDRFSAERLKGVDSTLKIQPAKLEDSAVYLCASSLDRGPQYFGPGTRLTVL.

CDR3 in amino acids: CASSRGSGLEFWNEQFF. The CDR3 region has the DNA TGTGCCAGCAGCCGAGGATCGGGACTAGAGTTTTGGAATGAGCAGTTCTTC. V gene TRBV7-8 combines with J gene TRBJ2-1; 8 positions match TRBD2. Trimming at V came to 5 bases and at J to 7 bases, leaving 16 bases not matched to a gene. The CDR3 contains 17 residues. Germline CDR1 is SGHVS and CDR2 is FQNEAQ.

To note about this clone: The junction differs from germline at one of its ends, possibly a read error. The chain couples TRBV6-5 to TRBJ2-3; D gene uncertain. The CDR3 extends over 13 amino acids. Germline loops: CDR1 MNHEY, CDR2 SVGAGI. The CDR3, as DNA: TGTGCCAGCAGGTACTCGTATCCAGATACGCAGTATTTT. Encoded protein: CASRYSYPDTQYF.

In its sample, this clone was seen once. V usage is TRBV5-4 and J usage is TRBJ2-3; D might be TRBD2 (7 bases). Germline V gene data show CDR1 as SGHNT and CDR2 as YYREEE (reference sequence). The CDR3 totals 16 residues. V was cut by 6 bases and J by 2 bases, with 19 bases left in between. The CDR3 is CASTTGGQTPTDTQYF. The CDR3 bases are TGTGCCAGCACAACGGGGGGACAAACACCCACAGATACGCAGTATTTT.

V usage is TRBV6-2 or TRBV6-3 and J usage is TRBJ1-2, with 8 bases identical to TRBD1. Germline CDR1 and CDR2: MNHEY and SVGEGT. J gave up 4 bases and V 2 bases, and 12 bases lay outside the gene matches. The CDR3 covers 17 residues. The CDR3 DNA reads as TGTGCCAGCAGTTACCCTGAGGACAGGGCGTTTTTCTATGGCTACACCTTC. Protein sequence: CASSYPEDRAFFYGYTF.

V usage is TRBV10-3 and J usage is TRBJ1-3; 12 bases align to TRBD1. The CDR3 is 17 amino acids. V gave up 0 bases and J gave up 4 bases; unmatched junction bases: 4. Germline CDR1 and CDR2: ENHRY and SYGVKD. The CDR3 bases are TGTGCCATCAGTGAGTCGAAGGGACAGGGGGCCGGAAACACCATATATTTT. This sequence encodes CAISESKGQGAGNTIYF.

V is TRBV15 and J is TRBJ1-2, with D possibly being TRBD1 (5 bases). Germline V gives CDR1 LNHNV, CDR2 YYDKDF (reference sequence). V was clipped by 0 bases and J by 3 bases, with 17 bases between them. The length of the CDR3 is 17 residues. The CDR3 is CATSRDRDSRTHYGYTF. In nucleotides, the CDR3 is TGTGCCACCAGCAGAGATAGGGACTCCAGAACTCACTATGGCTACACCTTC.

CDR3 bases: TGTGCCAGCTCACCACCCAGACAGGGGACGGCCAATAATGAGCAGTTCTTC. Translated, it gives CASSPPRQGTANNEQFF. This chain connects TRBV18 to TRBJ2-1, with 8 bases that match TRBD1. J lost 7 bases, V lost 0 bases, and 11 bases had no gene match. The CDR3 is 17 amino acids. CDR1 and CDR2 from the germline V gene are KGHSH and LQKENI.

V gene TRBV5-5 combines with J gene TRBJ2-7; D not certain. The CDR3 extends over 17 amino acids. Looked up from germline, CDR1 is SGHKS and CDR2 is YYEKEE (reference sequence). Trimming shortened V by 1 base and J by 0 bases, and 17 bases separated the two germline ends. The CDR3 region has the DNA TGTGCCAGCAGCTTGAGGAGCGTTACATCGAGCTCCTACGAGCAGTACTTC. This codes for CASSLRSVTSSSYEQYF.

The CDR3: CASSVQGAKETQYF. The CDR3, as DNA: TGTGCCAGCAGCGTACAGGGGGCGAAAGAGACCCAGTACTTC. The V and J genes are TRBV11-3 and TRBJ2-5; 9 nucleotides agree with TRBD1. Germline V gives CDR1 SGHNT, CDR2 YENEEA. V shed 5 bases and J 3 bases; nucleotides not matched to a gene: 4. The CDR3 contains 14 residues. Using reference TRBV11-3 and TRBJ2-5 for the parts outside the CDR3, the full variable domain is EAGVVQSPRYKIIEKKQPVAFWCNPISGHNTLYWYLQNLGQGPELLIRYENEEAVDDSQLPKDRFSAERLKGVDSTLKIQPAELGDSAVYLCASSVQGAKETQYFGPGTRLLVL.

This chain uses TRBV11-3 with TRBJ1-1, with D possibly being TRBD1 (5 bases). The CDR3 contains 13 residues. Germline V lookup: CDR1 SGHNT, CDR2 YENEEA. The germline V and J ends were trimmed by 5 bases and 7 bases, with 14 bases remaining between them. CDR3 DNA: TGTGCCAGCAGCAAACAGGCATGGGGTGAAGCTTTCTTT. Encoded protein: CASSKQAWGEAFF.

The rearrangement uses TRBV7-2 and TRBJ2-5, with a possible D match to TRBD2 (6 bases). Deletions cut 1 base from V and 5 bases from J, with 11 bases between. The CDR3 covers 14 residues. Looked up from germline, CDR1 is SGHTA and CDR2 is FQGNSA. CDR3 DNA: TGTGCCAGCAGCTTAGGCGGGACCCAGGAGACCCAGTACTTC. Translating gives CASSLGGTQETQYF. The whole variable domain, remainder taken from reference TRBV7-2 and TRBJ2-5, is GAGVSQSPSNKVTEKGKDVELRCDPISGHTALYWYRQSLGQGLEFLIYFQGNSAPDKSGLPSDRFSAERTGGSVSTLTIQRTQQEDSAVYLCASSLGGTQETQYFGPGTRLLVL.

With respect to this clone: Other DNA sequences in this sample translate to the same CDR3. The rearrangement joins TRBV12-3 or TRBV12-4 to TRBJ2-7, with no clear D. V dropped 6 bases and J dropped 3 bases, with 6 bases sitting between them. CDR3 length: 11 amino acids. For the CDR3, the DNA is TGTGCCAGCAGCCCCGGCTACGAGCAGTACTTC. This codes for CASSPGYEQYF.

This clone was seen a few times. V gene TRBV3-1 (or the pseudogene TRBV3-2) combines with J gene TRBJ1-1; D uncertain. From germline, CDR1 is LGHDT and CDR2 YNNKEL (reference sequence). V was trimmed by 4 bases and J by 2 bases, leaving 14 bases between them. This CDR3 has 15 amino acids. The DNA of the CDR3 is TGTGCCAGCAGCCCCCACAGAGTAGGAAACACTGAAGCTTTCTTT. Protein: CASSPHRVGNTEAFF.

The genes are TRBV21-1 and TRBJ1-1. TRBV21-1 is tagged as a pseudogene. The CDR3 runs 15 residues. CDR3 coding DNA: TGTGCCAGCCTCACAATAGGCGGTTTGAACACTGAAGCTTTCTTT. This gives the protein CASLTIGGLNTEAFF.

The rearrangement joins TRBV2 to TRBJ2-3, with D unclear. CDR1 is SNHLY and CDR2 is FYNNEI in the germline V gene. CDR3 size: 12 residues. The ends were cut back, 6 bases at V and 3 bases at J, with 7 bases in the middle. The CDR3 coding sequence is TGTGCCAGCAGCAGGTTTACAGATACGCAGTATTTT. Its protein is CASSRFTDTQYF.